This T cell receptor (beta chain) was captured in a study of blood T cell repertoires in COVID-19. Study as a whole: Acute and convalescent COVID-19 specimens originated in the United States, Italy and Spain. PBMCs, B-cell-depleted T cells, or T cells provided the cDNA or gDNA that made up the material.

V shed 6 bases and J shed 12 bases, with 14 bases lying between them. Germline V gene data show CDR1 as SQVTM and CDR2 as ANQGSEA. This CDR3 has 11 amino acids. Assay: immunoSEQ multiplex PCR; the TCRdb copy retains only in-frame clones and omits some. The sample carries 110,000 or so clones, 65% to 90% recorded once. Sample: peripheral blood. This sequence was found in a woman over 75 with active or convalescent COVID-19. V gene TRBV29-1 combines with J gene TRBJ1-4; TRBD1 might be the D (5 bases). The CDR3 coding sequence is TGCAGCGTGGCCCGGGGGAGAGAACTGTTTTTT. This encodes CSVARGRELFF.